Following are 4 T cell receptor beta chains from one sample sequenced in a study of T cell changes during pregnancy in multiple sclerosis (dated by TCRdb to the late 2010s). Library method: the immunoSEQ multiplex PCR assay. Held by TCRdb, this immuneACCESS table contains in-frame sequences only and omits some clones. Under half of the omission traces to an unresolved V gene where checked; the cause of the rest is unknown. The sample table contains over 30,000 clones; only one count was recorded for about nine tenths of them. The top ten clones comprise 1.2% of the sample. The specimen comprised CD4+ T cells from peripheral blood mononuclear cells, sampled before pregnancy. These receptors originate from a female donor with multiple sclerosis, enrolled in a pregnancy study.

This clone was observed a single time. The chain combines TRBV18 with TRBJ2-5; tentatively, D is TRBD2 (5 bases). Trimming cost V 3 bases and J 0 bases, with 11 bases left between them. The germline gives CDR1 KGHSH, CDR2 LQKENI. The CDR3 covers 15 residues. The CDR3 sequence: CASSPSLRDQETQYF. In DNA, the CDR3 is TGTGCCAGCTCACCGAGTTTGAGGGACCAAGAGACCCAGTACTTC.

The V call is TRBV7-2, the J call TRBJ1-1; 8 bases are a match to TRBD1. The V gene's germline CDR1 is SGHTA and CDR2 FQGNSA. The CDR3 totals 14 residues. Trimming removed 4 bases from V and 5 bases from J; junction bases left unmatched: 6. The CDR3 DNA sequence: TGTGCCAGCAGCTCACCAGGGGGCGGAACTGAAGCTTTCTTT. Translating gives CASSSPGGGTEAFF. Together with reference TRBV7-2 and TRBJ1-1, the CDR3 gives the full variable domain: GAGVSQSPSNKVTEKGKDVELRCDPISGHTALYWYRQSLGQGLEFLIYFQGNSAPDKSGLPSDRFSAERTGGSVSTLTIQRTQQEDSAVYLCASSSPGGGTEAFFGQGTRLTVV.

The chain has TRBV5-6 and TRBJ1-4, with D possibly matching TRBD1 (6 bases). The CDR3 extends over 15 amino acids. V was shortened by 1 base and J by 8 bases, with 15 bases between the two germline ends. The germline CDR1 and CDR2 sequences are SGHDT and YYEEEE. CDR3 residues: CASSLFRGSGEKLFF. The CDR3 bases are TGTGCCAGCAGCTTGTTCAGGGGCTCAGGAGAAAAACTGTTTTTT.

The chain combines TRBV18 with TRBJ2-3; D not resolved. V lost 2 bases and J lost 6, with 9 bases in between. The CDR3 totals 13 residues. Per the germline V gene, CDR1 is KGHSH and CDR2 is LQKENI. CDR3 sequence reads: CASSPKPQDTQYF. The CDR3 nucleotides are TGTGCCAGCTCACCAAAACCCCAGGATACGCAGTATTTT.